This T cell receptor beta chain was sequenced for a study of graft-versus-host responses after intestinal transplantation. Turning to the study itself: Each of the recipients got a multivisceral, liver-intestinal, or isolated intestinal transplant. Every recipient had anti-thymocyte globulin induction and around 3 years of tacrolimus plus steroids. Study-wide points: High graft-versus-host to host-versus-graft T cell clonal ratios marked allografts of patients with graft-donor macrochimerism.

With V trimmed by 3 bases and J by 8 bases, 4 bases remained unmatched. This CDR3 has 13 amino acids. Germline CDR1 reads MNHEY; CDR2 reads SVGAGI. TCRdb's table, derived via immunoSEQ multiplex PCR, lists solely in-frame clones and lacks some. The repertoire includes fewer than 85,000 clones, around 90% of them detected once, and 2.5% sits in the top ten. Worth noting for this clone: Its antigen is as yet unknown.

The sample consisted of unstimulated CD8+ T cells sorted from spleen or lymph node cells, taken before intestinal transplant. The receptor comes from a human donor who received an intestinal transplant. The J gene is TRBJ2-1, the V gene TRBV6-5, with 7 bases aligning to TRBD1. The CDR3 coding sequence is TGTGCCAGCAGTTATGACAGGGACCATGAGCAGTTCTTC. Residues: CASSYDRDHEQFF.